These 14 T cell receptor beta chains share one sample of origin, sequenced in a study of response to subunit inactivated influenza vaccine. MiXCR was run by TCRdb on the RT-PCR reads, yielding one entry per CDR3 protein. The sample has 430,000 or so distinct CDR3 sequences, approximately 9.9% seen once. Sequencing used PBMCs from blood, obtained 45 days after vaccination. Receptors were obtained from a man in his fifties or sixties who received an inactivated influenza vaccine.

This clonotype came up a few times. The V call is TRBV12-3 or TRBV12-4, the J call TRBJ2-1; TRBD2 might be the D (5 bases). The CDR3 sequence is 12 residues long. V lost 6 bases and J lost 7, with 10 bases in between. This CDR3 is CASSKLANEQFF. The CDR3, as DNA: TGTGCCAGCAGCAAATTAGCGAATGAGCAGTTCTTC.

This clonotype was found a few times. The chain couples TRBV12-3 or TRBV12-4 to TRBJ1-2, with D possibly matching TRBD1 (5 bases). V gave up 6 bases and J gave up 6 bases, with 17 bases separating them. The CDR3 is 14 residues long. The DNA of the CDR3 is TGTGCCAGCAGGGGGGGGGAAAGTGGGAATGGCTACACCTTC. Its translation is CASRGGESGNGYTF.

This clonotype was observed a few times. This sequence joins TRBV20-1 and TRBJ2-5; D uncertain. This CDR3 contains 13 residues. The V and J ends lost 0 bases and 2 bases respectively, with 7 bases between them. The V gene's germline CDR1 is DFQATT and CDR2 SNEGSKA (reference sequence). In nucleotides, the CDR3 is TGCAGTGCTAGAGATTTGCGGCAAGAGACCCAGTACTTC. It is translated as CSARDLRQETQYF.

The CDR3 spells CASRPWGTGGINEQFF. The DNA of the CDR3 is TGTGCCAGCAGACCCTGGGGGACAGGGGGTATCAATGAGCAGTTCTTC. This chain connects TRBV6-2 or TRBV6-3 to TRBJ2-1; TRBD1 matches at 11 bases. Trimming cost V 6 bases and J 6 bases; bases outside gene matches: 10. The germline V gene has CDR1 MNHEY and CDR2 SVGEGT. This CDR3 region has 16 residues.

This clonotype was observed a few times. The chain couples TRBV7-8 to TRBJ2-1; the match to TRBD2 covers 10 bases. The CDR3 runs 19 residues. CDR1 is SGHVS, CDR2 FQNEAQ, per germline. The trim removed 5 bases at V and 6 bases at J, leaving 19 bases unmatched. The CDR3 sequence: CASSLGSGRALHNFNEQFF. DNA for the CDR3: TGTGCCAGCAGCCTAGGGAGCGGGAGGGCCCTCCATAACTTCAATGAGCAGTTCTTC. The full variable domain, completed using reference TRBV7-8 and TRBJ2-1, is GAGVSQSPRYKVAKRGQDVALRCDPISGHVSLFWYQQALGQGPEFLTYFQNEAQLDKSGLPSDRFFAERPEGSVSTLKIQRTQQEDSAVYLCASSLGSGRALHNFNEQFFGPGTRLTVL.

This clonotype was counted many times. This chain uses TRBV29-1 with TRBJ2-5; the D gene is possibly TRBD2 (5 bases). V was pared by 5 bases and J by 5 bases, with 12 bases between. From germline, CDR1 is SQVTM and CDR2 ANQGSEA. CDR3 size: 12 residues. The CDR3 region has the DNA TGCAGCGTTCCTTTGCGGGCGGAGACCCAGTACTTC. This sequence encodes CSVPLRAETQYF.

This clonotype was seen more than once but under ten times. The V and J genes are TRBV20-1 and TRBJ2-5; perhaps TRBD2 as D (6 bases). In germline, CDR1 is DFQATT, CDR2 SNEGSKA (reference sequence). V gave up 5 bases and J gave up 5 bases, with 15 bases separating them. This CDR3 is built from 13 residues. The CDR3 sequence: CSAVGTSTETQYF. CDR3 nucleotide sequence: TGCAGTGCTGTGGGAACTAGCACGGAGACCCAGTACTTC.

The CDR3 loop is CATSRDRTLKREQFF. The CDR3 nucleotides are TGTGCCACCAGCAGAGATAGGACACTCAAGCGTGAGCAGTTCTTC. This chain links TRBV15 with TRBJ2-1; weak D call: TRBD1 (5 bases). Germline CDR1 is LNHNV and CDR2 is YYDKDF (reference sequence). The CDR3 spans 15 residues. Trimming cost V 0 bases and J 9 bases, with 15 bases left between them.

The chain employs TRBV12-3 or TRBV12-4 and TRBJ1-1; TRBD1 matches at 9 bases. The CDR3 has 15 residues. V shed 3 bases, J shed 6 bases, and the junction held 8 bases outside the gene matches. This chain's CDR3 is CASSFGTGGDPEAFF. For the CDR3, the DNA is TGTGCCAGCAGTTTTGGAACAGGGGGCGATCCTGAAGCTTTCTTT.

V is TRBV28 and J is TRBJ1-1; a possible D gene is TRBD1 (6 bases). V was clipped by 6 bases and J by 1 base, with 9 bases between them. The CDR3 sequence is 13 residues long. CDR1 and CDR2 (germline): MDHEN, SYDVKM. The CDR3 DNA follows: TGTGCCAGCAGAGGGGGAACGAACACTGAAGCTTTCTTT. Its protein is CASRGGTNTEAFF.

This clonotype occurred many times. The V gene is TRBV6-2 or TRBV6-3, the J gene TRBJ1-1; 9 nucleotides align to TRBD1. The germline V gene encodes CDR1 MNHEY and CDR2 SVGEGT. After removal of 0 bases from V and 8 bases from J, the junction contained 19 bases not matched to a gene. The CDR3 totals 19 residues. Here the CDR3 reads CASSYSVSPGTGPYQEAFF. DNA of the CDR3: TGTGCCAGCAGTTACTCGGTATCCCCCGGGACAGGGCCCTACCAAGAAGCTTTCTTT.

This clonotype occurred many times. The V call is TRBV5-1, the J call TRBJ2-2; D is ambiguous. The CDR3 totals 13 residues. Per the germline V gene, CDR1 is SGHRS and CDR2 is YFSETQ. V was trimmed by 4 bases and J by 7 bases, leaving 11 bases between them. The CDR3 sequence is CASSLDPHGELFF. CDR3 DNA: TGCGCCAGCAGCCTCGATCCCCACGGGGAGCTGTTTTTT.

This clonotype has a handful of counts. The J gene is TRBJ2-7, the V gene TRBV20-1; the match to TRBD1 covers 9 bases. V gave up 1 base and J gave up 6 bases; unmatched junction bases: 1. The CDR3 totals 12 residues. Germline V lookup: CDR1 DFQATT, CDR2 SNEGSKA (reference sequence). The CDR3 bases are TGCAGTGCTAGAGGGACAGGGGTCGAGCAGTACTTC. Translated, it gives CSARGTGVEQYF.

This clonotype has more than one count but fewer than ten. CDR3 sequence (DNA): TGTGCCACCAGTGAGGGGGTTAGCCTGAACACCGGGGAGCTGTTTTTT. Translated: CATSEGVSLNTGELFF. J is TRBJ2-2 and V is TRBV24-1; D may correspond to TRBD1 or TRBD2 (5 bases each). The CDR3 is 16 amino acids. The germline gives CDR1 KGHDR, CDR2 SFDVKD. Deletions cut 4 bases from V and 1 base from J, with 12 bases between.